This T cell receptor beta chain was recorded in a study of blood T cell repertoires in COVID-19. Overall study: Samples representing acute and convalescent COVID-19 were sourced from the United States, Italy and Spain. Sources were T cells, B-cell-depleted T cells, or PBMCs; the material itself was cDNA or gDNA.

This clone was observed a handful of times. Per the authors' pipeline: Reference gene primer amplification gave nucleated cell count estimates. Profiling relied on immunoSEQ multiplex PCR, and the TCRdb table lists in-frame clones only, not all of them. V, J and clone size are those of that table, while D and trimming were read from the DNA. Of around 150,000 clones in the sample, 70% to 85% were seen once. The CDR3 is 14 residues long. Trimming removed 4 bases from V and 8 bases from J; junction bases left unmatched: 10. CDR1 is SGHRS, CDR2 YFSETQ, per germline. The source is a woman of 80 years or more with acute or convalescent COVID-19. Sequenced sample: peripheral blood. The J gene is TRBJ1-2, the V gene TRBV5-1; 8 bases map to TRBD1. CDR3 coding DNA: TGCGCCAGCAGCGTGTGGACAGGGTCCCCCGGCTACACCTTC. Translated, it gives CASSVWTGSPGYTF.